These T cell receptor beta chains were read from a single sample in a study of T cell changes during pregnancy in multiple sclerosis. Sequencing was performed with immunoSEQ multiplex PCR; in TCRdb, only in-frame clones are kept and a portion is missing. The table lists 30,000 to 45,000 clones, 88% of them singletons. The source was CD4+ T cells from peripheral blood mononuclear cells, collected before pregnancy. The receptors come from a female donor with multiple sclerosis, enrolled in a pregnancy study. Each CDR3 is given with its conserved first and last residue. The D gene is left open where the match is weak. Rows may omit the clone size; those that give it use once, few, many or a size class.

V gene: TRBV19; D gene: NA; J gene: TRBJ2-5; clone size: few; CDR3 protein: CASSTDRLTQETQYF; CDR3 DNA: TGTGCCAGTAGTACCGACAGGCTTACACAAGAGACCCAGTACTTC
V gene: TRBV28; D gene: NA; J gene: TRBJ1-4; clone size: NA; CDR3 protein: CASSFQVREKLFF; CDR3 DNA: TGTGCCAGCAGTTTTCAGGTCCGGGAAAAACTGTTTTTT
V gene: TRBV7-3; D gene: NA; J gene: TRBJ1-1; clone size: NA; CDR3 protein: CASSLIGRNTEAFF; CDR3 DNA: TGTGCCAGCAGCTTAATTGGCCGTAACACTGAAGCTTTCTTT
V gene: TRBV7-2; D gene: TRBD1; J gene: TRBJ2-3; clone size: NA; CDR3 protein: CASSFEGASDTQYF; CDR3 DNA: TGTGCCAGCAGCTTCGAGGGGGCGTCAGATACGCAGTATTTT
V gene: TRBV18; D gene: NA; J gene: TRBJ1-1; clone size: once; CDR3 protein: CASSGTENTEAFF; CDR3 DNA: TGTGCCAGCTCGGGCACTGAGAACACTGAAGCTTTCTTT
V gene: TRBV6-5; D gene: TRBD2; J gene: TRBJ2-1; clone size: NA; CDR3 protein: CASSRRTSGYNEQFF; CDR3 DNA: TGTGCCAGCAGTCGAAGGACTAGCGGTTACAATGAGCAGTTCTTC
V gene: TRBV9; D gene: NA; J gene: TRBJ1-2; clone size: NA; CDR3 protein: CASFGFGQNYGYTF; CDR3 DNA: TGTGCCAGCTTTGGCTTCGGACAGAACTATGGCTACACCTTC
V gene: TRBV10-3; D gene: TRBD2; J gene: TRBJ2-1; clone size: few; CDR3 protein: CAISGSSGGPNEQFF; CDR3 DNA: TGTGCCATCAGTGGTAGTAGCGGGGGGCCCAATGAGCAGTTCTTC
V gene: TRBV28; D gene: TRBD1; J gene: TRBJ2-7; clone size: NA; CDR3 protein: CASSLPGTGSYEQYF; CDR3 DNA: TGTGCCAGCAGTTTGCCTGGGACAGGGTCCTACGAGCAGTACTTC
V gene: TRBV10-3; D gene: NA; J gene: TRBJ2-7; clone size: NA; CDR3 protein: CAISEAGQIYEQYF; CDR3 DNA: TGTGCCATCAGTGAGGCGGGACAGATCTACGAGCAGTACTTC
V gene: TRBV6-1; D gene: NA; J gene: TRBJ2-3; clone size: NA; CDR3 protein: CASSAYVRIASTDTQYF; CDR3 DNA: TGTGCCAGCAGTGCGTATGTGCGGATAGCTAGCACAGATACGCAGTATTTT
V gene: TRBV2; D gene: TRBD2; J gene: TRBJ2-1; clone size: NA; CDR3 protein: CASSLRGLAGVGSSYNEQFF; CDR3 DNA: TGTGCCAGCAGTCTCCGTGGACTAGCGGGAGTAGGGAGCTCCTACAATGAGCAGTTCTTC
V gene: TRBV18; D gene: TRBD1; J gene: TRBJ2-7; clone size: NA; CDR3 protein: CASSPLGQGRGEQYF; CDR3 DNA: TGTGCCAGCTCACCACTGGGACAGGGTAGGGGCGAGCAGTACTTC
V gene: TRBV5-6; D gene: TRBD1; J gene: TRBJ2-1; clone size: NA; CDR3 protein: CASSPTGTGAHNEQFF; CDR3 DNA: TGTGCCAGCAGCCCGACTGGGACAGGGGCCCACAATGAGCAGTTCTTC
V gene: TRBV29-1; D gene: NA; J gene: TRBJ1-1; clone size: NA; CDR3 protein: CSVLVTEAFF; CDR3 DNA: TGCAGCGTTTTAGTTACTGAAGCTTTCTTT
V gene: TRBV7-2; D gene: NA; J gene: TRBJ1-5; clone size: NA; CDR3 protein: CASSLQGAGNQPQHF; CDR3 DNA: TGTGCCAGCAGCTTACAAGGAGCGGGCAATCAGCCCCAGCATTTT
V gene: TRBV18; D gene: NA; J gene: TRBJ2-5; clone size: NA; CDR3 protein: CASSLTAGQETQYF; CDR3 DNA: TGTGCCAGCTCGCTGACAGCCGGTCAAGAGACCCAGTACTTC
V gene: TRBV9; D gene: NA; J gene: TRBJ1-2; clone size: NA; CDR3 protein: CASSVDPGSNYGYTF; CDR3 DNA: TGTGCCAGCAGCGTAGATCCGGGAAGTAACTATGGCTACACCTTC
V gene: TRBV19; D gene: TRBD2; J gene: TRBJ2-2; clone size: NA; CDR3 protein: CASRGLAGVNGELFF; CDR3 DNA: TGTGCCAGTAGGGGACTAGCGGGAGTCAACGGGGAGCTGTTTTTT
V gene: TRBV7-2; D gene: TRBD2; J gene: TRBJ2-7; clone size: NA; CDR3 protein: CASSLVSGSSYEQYF; CDR3 DNA: TGTGCCAGCAGCTTAGTGAGCGGGAGCTCCTACGAGCAGTACTTC
V gene: TRBV2; D gene: TRBD2; J gene: TRBJ2-7; clone size: NA; CDR3 protein: CASSRTSGNYEQYF; CDR3 DNA: TGTGCCAGCAGTAGGACTAGCGGGAACTACGAGCAGTACTTC
V gene: TRBV7-9; D gene: NA; J gene: TRBJ1-4; clone size: NA; CDR3 protein: CASSFEGLYEKLFF; CDR3 DNA: TGTGCCAGCAGCTTTGAGGGTTTGTATGAAAAACTGTTTTTT
V gene: TRBV10-1; D gene: NA; J gene: TRBJ2-7; clone size: NA; CDR3 protein: CASSGKSSSLARGEQYF; CDR3 DNA: TGCGCCAGCAGTGGGAAGTCGAGCTCTTTGGCCCGGGGCGAGCAGTACTTC
V gene: TRBV30; D gene: NA; J gene: TRBJ2-1; clone size: NA; CDR3 protein: CAWSVQLASLKQFF; CDR3 DNA: TGTGCCTGGAGTGTACAACTAGCTAGTTTGAAGCAGTTCTTC
V gene: TRBV5-1; D gene: TRBD1; J gene: TRBJ2-5; clone size: NA; CDR3 protein: CASSFGQDVPEETQYF; CDR3 DNA: TGCGCCAGCAGCTTCGGACAGGACGTGCCCGAAGAGACCCAGTACTTC
V gene: TRBV6-6; D gene: NA; J gene: TRBJ2-3; clone size: NA; CDR3 protein: CASSYPSTDTQYF; CDR3 DNA: TGTGCCAGCAGTTACCCGAGCACAGATACGCAGTATTTT
V gene: TRBV7-8; D gene: NA; J gene: TRBJ1-1; clone size: NA; CDR3 protein: CASSQQGRLNTEAFF; CDR3 DNA: TGTGCCAGCAGCCAACAGGGACGGTTGAACACTGAAGCTTTCTTT
V gene: TRBV11-2; D gene: NA; J gene: TRBJ2-1; clone size: few; CDR3 protein: CASSLVEGNEQFF; CDR3 DNA: TGTGCCAGCAGCTTAGTCGAGGGTAATGAGCAGTTCTTC
V gene: TRBV5-1; D gene: TRBD1; J gene: TRBJ2-7; clone size: NA; CDR3 protein: CASSFDRGSYEQYF; CDR3 DNA: TGCGCCAGCAGCTTCGACAGGGGGTCCTACGAGCAGTACTTC
V gene: TRBV6-1; D gene: TRBD1; J gene: TRBJ2-7; clone size: NA; CDR3 protein: CASRDRTGATYEQYF; CDR3 DNA: TGTGCCAGCAGAGACCGGACAGGGGCCACCTACGAGCAGTACTTC
V gene: TRBV4-1; D gene: TRBD1; J gene: TRBJ2-7; clone size: NA; CDR3 protein: CASSHRDRLNYEQYF; CDR3 DNA: TGCGCCAGCAGCCACCGGGACAGGCTAAACTACGAGCAGTACTTC
V gene: TRBV5-1; D gene: TRBD1; J gene: TRBJ2-2; clone size: NA; CDR3 protein: CASNVGGSTGELFF; CDR3 DNA: TGCGCCAGCAACGTAGGGGGCAGCACCGGGGAGCTGTTTTTT
V gene: TRBV7-9; D gene: NA; J gene: TRBJ2-7; clone size: NA; CDR3 protein: CASSYSGTSYEQYF; CDR3 DNA: TGTGCCAGCAGCTACTCAGGAACCAGCTACGAGCAGTACTTC
V gene: TRBV5-6; D gene: TRBD1; J gene: TRBJ2-7; clone size: once; CDR3 protein: CASSRTGDYEQYF; CDR3 DNA: TGTGCCAGCAGTAGGACAGGGGATTACGAGCAGTACTTC
V gene: TRBV30; D gene: NA; J gene: TRBJ2-7; clone size: NA; CDR3 protein: CAWSVRRSTYEQYF; CDR3 DNA: TGTGCCTGGAGTGTACGTCGGTCCACCTACGAGCAGTACTTC
V gene: TRBV9; D gene: NA; J gene: TRBJ2-3; clone size: NA; CDR3 protein: CASSVRQDITDTQYF; CDR3 DNA: TGTGCCAGCAGCGTTAGACAGGACATCACAGATACGCAGTATTTT
V gene: TRBV19; D gene: NA; J gene: TRBJ2-7; clone size: once; CDR3 protein: CASSTPPSLEQYF; CDR3 DNA: TGTGCCAGTAGTACTCCCCCGAGCCTCGAGCAGTACTTC